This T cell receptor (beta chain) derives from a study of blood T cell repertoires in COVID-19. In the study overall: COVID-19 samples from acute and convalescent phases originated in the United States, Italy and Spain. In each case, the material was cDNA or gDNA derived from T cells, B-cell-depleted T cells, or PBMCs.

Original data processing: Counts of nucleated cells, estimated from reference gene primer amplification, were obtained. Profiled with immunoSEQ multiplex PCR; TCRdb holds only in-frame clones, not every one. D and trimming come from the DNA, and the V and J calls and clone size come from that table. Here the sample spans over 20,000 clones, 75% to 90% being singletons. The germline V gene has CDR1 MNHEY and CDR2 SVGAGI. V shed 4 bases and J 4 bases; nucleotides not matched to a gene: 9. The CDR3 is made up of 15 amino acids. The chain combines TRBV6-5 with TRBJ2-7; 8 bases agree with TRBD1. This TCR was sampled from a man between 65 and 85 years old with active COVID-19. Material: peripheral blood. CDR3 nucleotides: TGTGCCAGCAGTTCGGACAGGGCGGCTAAATACGAGCAGTACTTC. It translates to CASSSDRAAKYEQYF.